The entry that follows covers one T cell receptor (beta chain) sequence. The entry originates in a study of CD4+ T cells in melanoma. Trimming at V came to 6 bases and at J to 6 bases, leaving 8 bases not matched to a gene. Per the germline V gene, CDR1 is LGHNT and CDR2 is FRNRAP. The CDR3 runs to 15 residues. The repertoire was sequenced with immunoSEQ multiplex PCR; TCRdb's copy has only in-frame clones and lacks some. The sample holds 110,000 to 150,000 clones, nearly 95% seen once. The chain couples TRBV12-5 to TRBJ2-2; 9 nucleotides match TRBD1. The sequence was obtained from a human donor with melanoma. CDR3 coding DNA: TGTGCTAGTGGGTCCGGGACAGGGTGGTCCGGGGAGCTGTTTTTT. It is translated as CASGSGTGWSGELFF.